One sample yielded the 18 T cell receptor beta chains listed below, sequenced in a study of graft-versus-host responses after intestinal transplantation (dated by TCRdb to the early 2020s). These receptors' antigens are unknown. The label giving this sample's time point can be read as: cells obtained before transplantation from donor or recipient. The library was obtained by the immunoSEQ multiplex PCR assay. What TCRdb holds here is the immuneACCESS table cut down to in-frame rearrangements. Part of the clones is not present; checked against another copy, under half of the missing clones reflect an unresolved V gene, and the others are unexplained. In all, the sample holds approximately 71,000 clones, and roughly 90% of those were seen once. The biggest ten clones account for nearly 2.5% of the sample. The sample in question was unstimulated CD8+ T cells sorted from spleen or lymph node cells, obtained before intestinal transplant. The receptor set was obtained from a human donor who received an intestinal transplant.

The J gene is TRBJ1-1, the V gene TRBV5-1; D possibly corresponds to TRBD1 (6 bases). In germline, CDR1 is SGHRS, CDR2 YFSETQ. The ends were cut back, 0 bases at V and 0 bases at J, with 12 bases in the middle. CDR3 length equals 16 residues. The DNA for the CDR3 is TGCGCCAGCAGCTTGGCCATCGGGGGGCTGAACACTGAAGCTTTCTTT. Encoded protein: CASSLAIGGLNTEAFF.

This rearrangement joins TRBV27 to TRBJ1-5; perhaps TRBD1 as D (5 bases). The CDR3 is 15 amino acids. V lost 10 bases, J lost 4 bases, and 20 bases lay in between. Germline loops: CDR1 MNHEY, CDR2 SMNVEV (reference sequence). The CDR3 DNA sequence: TGTGCCACCGCACCGACAGTCCACTGGAATCAGCCCCAGCATTTT. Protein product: CATAPTVHWNQPQHF.

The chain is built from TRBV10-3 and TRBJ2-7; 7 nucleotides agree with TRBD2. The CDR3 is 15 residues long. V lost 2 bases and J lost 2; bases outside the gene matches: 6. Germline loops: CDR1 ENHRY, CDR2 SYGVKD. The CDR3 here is CAISEGREIPYEQYF. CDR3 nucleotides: TGTGCCATCAGTGAGGGGCGGGAGATCCCCTACGAGCAGTACTTC.

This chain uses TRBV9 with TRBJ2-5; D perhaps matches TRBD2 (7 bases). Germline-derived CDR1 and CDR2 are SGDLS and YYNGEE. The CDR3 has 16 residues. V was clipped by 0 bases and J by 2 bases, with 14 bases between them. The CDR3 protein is CASSVGEGGLQETQYF. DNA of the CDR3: TGTGCCAGCAGCGTAGGTGAGGGGGGGCTTCAAGAGACCCAGTACTTC.

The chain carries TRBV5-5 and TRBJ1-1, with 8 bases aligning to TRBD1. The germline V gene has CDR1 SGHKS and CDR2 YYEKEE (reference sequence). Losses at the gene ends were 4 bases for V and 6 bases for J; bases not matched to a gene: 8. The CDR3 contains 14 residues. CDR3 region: CASSNWTGRSEAFF. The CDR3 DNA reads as TGTGCCAGCAGCAATTGGACAGGGCGGTCTGAAGCTTTCTTT.

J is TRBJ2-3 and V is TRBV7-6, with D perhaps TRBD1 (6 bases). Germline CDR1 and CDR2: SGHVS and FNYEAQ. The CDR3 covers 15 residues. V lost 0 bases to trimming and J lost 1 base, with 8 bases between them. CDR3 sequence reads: CASSLAGAGTDTQYF. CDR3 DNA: TGTGCCAGCAGCTTAGCGGGGGCCGGCACAGATACGCAGTATTTT.

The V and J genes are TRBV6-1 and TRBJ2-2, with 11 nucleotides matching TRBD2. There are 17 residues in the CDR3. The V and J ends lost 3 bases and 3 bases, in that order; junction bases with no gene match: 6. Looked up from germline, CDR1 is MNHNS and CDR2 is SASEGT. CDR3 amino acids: CASSEFLGLADTGELFF. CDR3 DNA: TGTGCCAGCAGTGAGTTCCTGGGACTAGCGGACACCGGGGAGCTGTTTTTT.

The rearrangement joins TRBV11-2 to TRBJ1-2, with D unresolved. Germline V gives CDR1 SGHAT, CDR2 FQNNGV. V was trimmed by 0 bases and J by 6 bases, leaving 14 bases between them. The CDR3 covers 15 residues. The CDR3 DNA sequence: TGTGCCAGCAGCTTAGACGGGGTGGTGGGCGATGGCTACACCTTC. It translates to CASSLDGVVGDGYTF. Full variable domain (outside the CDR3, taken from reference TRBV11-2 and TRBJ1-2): EAGVAQSPRYKIIEKRQSVAFWCNPISGHATLYWYQQILGQGPKLLIQFQNNGVVDDSQLPKDRFSAERLKGVDSTLKIQPAKLEDSAVYLCASSLDGVVGDGYTFGSGTRLTVV.

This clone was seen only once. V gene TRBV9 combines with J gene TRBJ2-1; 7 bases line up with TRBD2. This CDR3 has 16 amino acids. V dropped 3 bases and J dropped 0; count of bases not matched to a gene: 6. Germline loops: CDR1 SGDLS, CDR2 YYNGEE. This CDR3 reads CASSAKRDLSYNEQFF. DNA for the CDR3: TGTGCCAGCAGCGCGAAGCGGGACCTCTCCTACAATGAGCAGTTCTTC.

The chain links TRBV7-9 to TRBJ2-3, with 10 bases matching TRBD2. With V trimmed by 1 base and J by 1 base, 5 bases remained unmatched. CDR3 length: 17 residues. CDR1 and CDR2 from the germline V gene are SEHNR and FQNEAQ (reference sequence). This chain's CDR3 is CASSLGGLAGGTDTQYF. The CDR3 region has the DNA TGTGCCAGCAGCTTAGGAGGGCTAGCGGGGGGCACAGATACGCAGTATTTT.

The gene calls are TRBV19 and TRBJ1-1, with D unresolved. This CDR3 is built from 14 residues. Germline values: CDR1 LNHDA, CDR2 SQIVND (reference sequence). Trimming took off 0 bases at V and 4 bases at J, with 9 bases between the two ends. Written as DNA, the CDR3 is TGTGCCAGTAGTATAGATTTGAGGGTCACTGAAGCTTTCTTT. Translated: CASSIDLRVTEAFF.

The CDR3 DNA sequence: TGTGCCAGCAGCGTAGTGGCTAGCGGGGCTCTCAATGAGCAGTTCTTC. This gives the protein CASSVVASGALNEQFF. The genes are TRBV9 and TRBJ2-1; 9 bases match TRBD2. From germline, CDR1 is SGDLS and CDR2 YYNGEE. This CDR3 is 16 amino acids long. The ends lost 0 bases at V and 6 bases at J; junction bases unmatched: 7.

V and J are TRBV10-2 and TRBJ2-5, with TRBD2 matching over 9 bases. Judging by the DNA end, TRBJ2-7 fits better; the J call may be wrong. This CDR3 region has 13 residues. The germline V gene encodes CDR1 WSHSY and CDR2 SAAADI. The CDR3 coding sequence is TGCGCCAGCATTGGACTAGCGAGATACGAGCAGTACTTC. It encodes CASIGLARYEQYF.

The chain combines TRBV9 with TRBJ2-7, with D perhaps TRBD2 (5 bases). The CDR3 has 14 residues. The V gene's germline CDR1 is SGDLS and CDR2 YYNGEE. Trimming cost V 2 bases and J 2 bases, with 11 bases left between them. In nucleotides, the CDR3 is TGTGCCAGCAGCGTCGGCGCGGGCCCCTACGAGCAGTACTTC. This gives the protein CASSVGAGPYEQYF. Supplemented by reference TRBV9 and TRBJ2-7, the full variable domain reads DSGVTQTPKHLITATGQRVTLRCSPRSGDLSVYWYQQSLDQGLQFLIQYYNGEERAKGNILERFSAQQFPDLHSELNLSSLELGDSALYFCASSVGAGPYEQYFGPGTRLTVT.

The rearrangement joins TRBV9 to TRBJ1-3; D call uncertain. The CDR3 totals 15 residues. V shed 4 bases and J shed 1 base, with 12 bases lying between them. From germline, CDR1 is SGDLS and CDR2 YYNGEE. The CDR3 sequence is CASSPLGRSGNTIYF. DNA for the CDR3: TGTGCCAGCAGCCCTTTAGGGAGGTCTGGAAACACCATATATTTT.

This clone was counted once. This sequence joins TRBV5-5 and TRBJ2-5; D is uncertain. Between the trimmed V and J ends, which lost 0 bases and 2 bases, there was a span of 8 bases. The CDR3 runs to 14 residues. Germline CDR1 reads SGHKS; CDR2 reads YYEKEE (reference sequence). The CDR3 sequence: CASSLVADQETQYF. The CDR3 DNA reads TGTGCCAGCAGCTTGGTGGCAGATCAAGAGACCCAGTACTTC.

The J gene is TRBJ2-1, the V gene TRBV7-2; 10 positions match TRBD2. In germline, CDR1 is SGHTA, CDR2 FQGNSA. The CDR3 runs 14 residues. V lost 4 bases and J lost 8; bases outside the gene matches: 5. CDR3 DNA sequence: TGTGCCAGCAGCTCAGCGGGAGGGCTCCATGAGCAGTTCTTC. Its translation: CASSSAGGLHEQFF.

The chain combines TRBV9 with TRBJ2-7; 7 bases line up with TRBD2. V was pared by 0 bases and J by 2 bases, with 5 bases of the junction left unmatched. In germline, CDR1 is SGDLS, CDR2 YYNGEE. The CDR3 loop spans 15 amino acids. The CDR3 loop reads CASSVGGGMTYEQYF. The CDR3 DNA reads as TGTGCCAGCAGCGTAGGGGGAGGGATGACCTACGAGCAGTACTTC.